These T cell receptor beta chains were read from a single sample in a study of cytomegalovirus exposure and HLA in healthy donors. Here immunoSEQ multiplex PCR was the method, and the copy in TCRdb shows in-frame clones only, minus some. The sample holds more than 95,000 clones, roughly 80% seen once. Input material: PBMCs. The receptors originated from a man aged 45-60 years in good health and CMV-seropositive. Both conserved end residues are part of each CDR3. Fields, in order: J gene, V gene, clone size, D gene, CDR3 DNA, CDR3 protein. The D gene is left open where the match is weak. The size field is filled for only some rows; it gives once, few, many or a size class.

j_gene: TRBJ2-2
v_gene: TRBV14
abundance: .
d_gene: TRBD2
CDR3nt: TGTGCCAGCAGCCCCTACCGGACTAGCGGGGGGACCGGGGAGCTGTTTTTT
CDR3aa: CASSPYRTSGGTGELFF

j_gene: TRBJ2-3
v_gene: TRBV5-8
abundance: .
d_gene: .
CDR3nt: TGTGCCAGCAGCTCGTACACAGGGCCCACAGATACGCAGTATTTT
CDR3aa: CASSSYTGPTDTQYF

j_gene: TRBJ1-5
v_gene: TRBV5-5
abundance: .
d_gene: .
CDR3nt: TGTGCCAGCAGCTTAGGACCAGACAGGAATCAGCCCCAGCATTTT
CDR3aa: CASSLGPDRNQPQHF

j_gene: TRBJ2-2
v_gene: TRBV7-2
abundance: .
d_gene: .
CDR3nt: TGTGCCAGCAGCTTCTACACCGGGGAGCTGTTTTTT
CDR3aa: CASSFYTGELFF

j_gene: TRBJ1-5
v_gene: TRBV27
abundance: few
d_gene: .
CDR3nt: TGTGCCAGCAGTCACACTGGACAAGGGGCCCGACAGCCCCAGCATTTT
CDR3aa: CASSHTGQGARQPQHF

j_gene: TRBJ1-4
v_gene: TRBV28
abundance: .
d_gene: TRBD1
CDR3nt: TGTGCCAGCAGTTACCCGACAGGGGGGTATGAAAAACTGTTTTTT
CDR3aa: CASSYPTGGYEKLFF

j_gene: TRBJ2-5
v_gene: TRBV6-1
abundance: .
d_gene: .
CDR3nt: TGTGCCAGCAGTGAAAGCGCTGTCCCCAGTGACTTC
CDR3aa: CASSESAVPSDF

j_gene: TRBJ2-3
v_gene: TRBV6-5
abundance: .
d_gene: TRBD2
CDR3nt: TGTGCCAGCAGTTACTCTAGCGGGGGGGCCTATACGCAGTATTTT
CDR3aa: CASSYSSGGAYTQYF

j_gene: TRBJ2-1
v_gene: TRBV18
abundance: .
d_gene: TRBD2
CDR3nt: TGTGCCAGCTACCTTGGACTAGCGGACAATGAGCAGTTCTTC
CDR3aa: CASYLGLADNEQFF

j_gene: TRBJ1-3
v_gene: TRBV18
abundance: .
d_gene: .
CDR3nt: TGTGCCAGCTCACTATCCTCATCCGAGTCTGGAAACACCATATATTTT
CDR3aa: CASSLSSSESGNTIYF

j_gene: TRBJ2-7
v_gene: TRBV5-6
abundance: .
d_gene: TRBD1
CDR3nt: TGTGCCAGCAGCTTTAGAGGGACAGGAGGATCGATTTACGAGCAGTACTTC
CDR3aa: CASSFRGTGGSIYEQYF

j_gene: TRBJ2-7
v_gene: TRBV6-5
abundance: .
d_gene: TRBD2
CDR3nt: TGTGCCAGCAGGACTGGACTAGCGGGAGTACAGCAGTACTTC
CDR3aa: CASRTGLAGVQQYF

j_gene: TRBJ2-7
v_gene: TRBV10-3
abundance: .
d_gene: TRBD2
CDR3nt: TGTGCCATCAGTGAAGGGACTAGCGGCTACTCCTACGAGCAGTACTTC
CDR3aa: CAISEGTSGYSYEQYF

j_gene: TRBJ2-7
v_gene: TRBV5-4
abundance: .
d_gene: .
CDR3nt: TGTGCCAGCAGCTCCCAGTTACGGAGCTCCTACGAGCAGTACTTC
CDR3aa: CASSSQLRSSYEQYF

j_gene: TRBJ1-2
v_gene: TRBV5-4
abundance: .
d_gene: .
CDR3nt: TGTGCCAGCAGCTCTGTGGGCAGTTTTGGCTACACCTTC
CDR3aa: CASSSVGSFGYTF

j_gene: TRBJ1-5
v_gene: TRBV2
abundance: .
d_gene: .
CDR3nt: TGTGCCAGCACCCTTGGGAGCTCGGGCAATCAGCCCCAGCATTTT
CDR3aa: CASTLGSSGNQPQHF

j_gene: TRBJ2-2
v_gene: TRBV5-1
abundance: once
d_gene: .
CDR3nt: TGCGCCAGCAGCTTGGAGGGGTTGTACGCCGGGGAGCTGTTTTTT
CDR3aa: CASSLEGLYAGELFF

j_gene: TRBJ2-1
v_gene: TRBV7-6
abundance: .
d_gene: TRBD2
CDR3nt: TGTGCCAGCAGCTTAGCGTACGGGGGGGCCCAGAATGAGCAGTTCTTC
CDR3aa: CASSLAYGGAQNEQFF

j_gene: TRBJ2-5
v_gene: TRBV6-5
abundance: .
d_gene: TRBD1
CDR3nt: TGTGCCAGCAGCCGGACAGGACAGGGGACAGAGACCCAGTACTTC
CDR3aa: CASSRTGQGTETQYF

j_gene: TRBJ1-1
v_gene: TRBV9
abundance: once
d_gene: TRBD1
CDR3nt: TGTGCCAGCAGCGTAGAAGGTTGGGGGACAGTGGCTTTCTTT
CDR3aa: CASSVEGWGTVAFF

j_gene: TRBJ1-5
v_gene: TRBV28
abundance: .
d_gene: .
CDR3nt: TGTGCCAGCAGTTGGACCAGGGGCCAGCCCCAGCATTTT
CDR3aa: CASSWTRGQPQHF

j_gene: TRBJ2-5
v_gene: TRBV20-1
abundance: .
d_gene: .
CDR3nt: TGCAGTGTCAGTGACAGGGAGACCCAGTACTTC
CDR3aa: CSVSDRETQYF

j_gene: TRBJ2-3
v_gene: TRBV5-1
abundance: .
d_gene: .
CDR3nt: TGCGCCAGCAGGGAGGGGTCCGGTACTTCTAGCACAGATACGCAGTATTTT
CDR3aa: CASREGSGTSSTDTQYF

j_gene: TRBJ2-3
v_gene: TRBV18
abundance: once
d_gene: TRBD2
CDR3nt: TGTGCCAGCTCACCCACGCAGCTGACTAGCGGGAATTTGGCAGATACGCAGTATTTT
CDR3aa: CASSPTQLTSGNLADTQYF

j_gene: TRBJ2-5
v_gene: TRBV7-6
abundance: .
d_gene: .
CDR3nt: TGTGCCAGCAGCTTAGCGGTAGCGGTGGGCCAAGAGACCCAGTACTTC
CDR3aa: CASSLAVAVGQETQYF

j_gene: TRBJ1-5
v_gene: TRBV10-1
abundance: once
d_gene: TRBD1
CDR3nt: TGCGCCAGATCGGGGGACAGGGGAAATAGCAATCAGCCCCAGCATTTT
CDR3aa: CARSGDRGNSNQPQHF

j_gene: TRBJ1-5
v_gene: TRBV28
abundance: .
d_gene: .
CDR3nt: TGTGCCAGCACCCTGGGAGGTCAGCCCCAGCATTTT
CDR3aa: CASTLGGQPQHF

j_gene: TRBJ2-2
v_gene: TRBV5-1
abundance: .
d_gene: .
CDR3nt: TGCGCCAGCCAGACCATAGGGGACACCGGGGAGCTGTTTTTT
CDR3aa: CASQTIGDTGELFF